The 30 T cell receptor beta chains below were found in one sample sequenced in a study of persistence of HIV-infected CD4 T cells. Which antigens these TCRs recognize remains unknown. Cells were stimulated nonspecifically with anti-CD3/anti-CD28 magnetic beads. CD4+ T cells upregulating both CD40 ligand and CD69 were sorted as responding cells. The libraries were made with immunoSEQ version 4 in survey mode. Assay used: immunoSEQ multiplex PCR; TCRdb lists only in-frame clones, some missing. The profile shows tens of thousands of clones, about 88% of them singletons. The input for sequencing was CD4+ T cells sorted from PBMCs after approximately 20-hour stimulation, taken from a patient who received antiretroviral therapy. The source of these receptors is an adult woman with HIV who was CMV-seropositive.

The gene calls are TRBV4-1 and TRBJ2-1, with 12 bases aligning to TRBD2. The CDR3 sequence is 16 residues long. The V gene's germline CDR1 is MGHRA and CDR2 YSYEKL. V dropped 4 bases and J dropped 0; count of bases not matched to a gene: 1. CDR3 residues: CASSPTSGGSYNEQFF. Written as DNA, the CDR3 is TGCGCCAGCAGCCCGACTAGCGGGGGCTCCTACAATGAGCAGTTCTTC.

Details on this clone: Germline is not matched at one junction end, which may reflect a read error. V gene TRBV3-1 (or the pseudogene TRBV3-2) combines with J gene TRBJ2-1; 7 nucleotides agree with TRBD2. CDR3 size: 14 residues. Germline CDR1 LGHDT, CDR2 YNNKEL (reference sequence). This CDR3 reads CASSEDRTAGVQFF. DNA for the CDR3: TGTGCCAGCAGCGAAGATCGGACCGCGGGGGTTCAGTTCTTC.

This chain links TRBV5-1 with TRBJ2-2; D could derive from TRBD1 or TRBD2 (5 bases each). V lost 0 bases, J lost 3 bases, and 12 bases lay in between. CDR3 length: 16 residues. The germline CDR1 and CDR2 sequences are SGHRS and YFSETQ. The CDR3 nucleotides are TGCGCCAGCAGCTTGGTTCCGGGGACCTACACCGGGGAGCTGTTTTTT. Translation: CASSLVPGTYTGELFF.

The chain links TRBV23-1 to TRBJ2-4, with D possibly TRBD1 on 5 matching bases. TRBV23-1 is given ORF status, its function remaining uncertain. This CDR3 is 18 amino acids long. The V end lost 4 bases, the J end lost 0 bases, and 19 bases lay between the germline ends. Here the CDR3 DNA reads TGCGCCAGCAGTCCTCGACAGTGGGGCCCTCTAGCCAAAAACATTCAGTACTTC. Its translation is CASSPRQWGPLAKNIQYF.

The chain recombines TRBV5-1 with TRBJ2-1; D unresolved. CDR1 is SGHRS and CDR2 is YFSETQ in the germline V gene. The CDR3 length is 15 residues. Trimming took off 1 base at V and 11 bases at J, with 19 bases between the two ends. CDR3 nucleotide sequence: TGCGCCAGCAGCTTGATCGTAGACCCCCTCGCCCAGCAGTTCTTC. As protein: CASSLIVDPLAQQFF. Full variable domain (outside the CDR3, taken from reference TRBV5-1 and TRBJ2-1): KAGVTQTPRYLIKTRGQQVTLSCSPISGHRSVSWYQQTPGQGLQFLFEYFSETQRNKGNFPGRFSGRQFSNSRSEMNVSTLELGDSALYLCASSLIVDPLAQQFFGPGTRLTVL.

V gene TRBV28 combines with J gene TRBJ2-7, with D uncertain. The CDR3 sequence is 12 residues long. Trimming pared 6 bases from V and 4 bases from J, leaving 10 bases between. Germline V lookup: CDR1 MDHEN, CDR2 SYDVKM. The CDR3 is CASRLTDYEQYF. Written as DNA, the CDR3 is TGTGCCAGCAGACTTACAGATTACGAGCAGTACTTC.

This chain uses TRBV9 with TRBJ1-2, with 8 bases aligning to TRBD1. With V trimmed by 4 bases and J by 2 bases, 13 bases remained unmatched. The CDR3 is 17 residues long. Germline CDR1 SGDLS, CDR2 YYNGEE. In DNA, the CDR3 is TGTGCCAGCAGCACAGGGGGAACCTCCCGAGGGAACTATGGCTACACCTTC. Encoded protein: CASSTGGTSRGNYGYTF. The complete variable domain, with remaining parts taken from reference TRBV9 and TRBJ1-2, reads DSGVTQTPKHLITATGQRVTLRCSPRSGDLSVYWYQQSLDQGLQFLIQYYNGEERAKGNILERFSAQQFPDLHSELNLSSLELGDSALYFCASSTGGTSRGNYGYTFGSGTRLTVV.

V is TRBV28 and J is TRBJ2-7; 12 bases align to TRBD2. The V gene end was trimmed by 4 bases and the J gene end by 2 bases; junction bases not matched to a gene: 6. CDR3 size: 16 residues. CDR1 is MDHEN and CDR2 is SYDVKM in the germline V gene. CDR3 nucleotides: TGTGCCAGCAGTTCCCCTAGCGGGGGGGCCCCCTACGAGCAGTACGTC. Protein product: CASSSPSGGAPYEQYV.

The count of this clone is one. The chain recombines TRBV4-1 with TRBJ1-2; weak D call: TRBD1 (5 bases). Germline-derived CDR1 and CDR2 are MGHRA and YSYEKL. The CDR3 consists of 16 residues. Deletions cut 4 bases from V and 2 bases from J, with 17 bases between. CDR3 residues: CASSRTRVSGNYGYTF. Here the CDR3 DNA reads TGCGCCAGCAGCCGTACCAGGGTGTCGGGGAACTATGGCTACACCTTC.

The chain uses TRBV19 and TRBJ2-4; D perhaps matches TRBD1 (6 bases). The CDR3 runs 17 residues. CDR1 LNHDA and CDR2 SQIVND come from the germline V gene (reference sequence). The V end lost 3 bases, the J end lost 0 bases, and 15 bases lay between the germline ends. The CDR3 reads CASSIDRLTLAKNIQYF. CDR3 DNA sequence: TGTGCCAGTAGTATCGACAGGTTAACTTTAGCCAAAAACATTCAGTACTTC. Based on the CDR3 plus reference TRBV19 and TRBJ2-4, the full variable domain is DGGITQSPKYLFRKEGQNVTLSCEQNLNHDAMYWYRQDPGQGLRLIYYSQIVNDFQKGDIAEGYSVSREKKESFPLTVTSAQKNPTAFYLCASSIDRLTLAKNIQYFGAGTRLSVL.

This clone was seen a single time. The chain recombines TRBV7-2 with TRBJ1-6; 10 bases are a match to TRBD1. This CDR3 comprises 16 residues. V lost 1 base and J lost 6; bases outside the gene matches: 3. Looked up from germline, CDR1 is SGHTA and CDR2 is FQGNSA. The CDR3 reads CASSLGTGGSNSPLHF. The CDR3 nucleotides are TGTGCCAGCAGCTTAGGGACAGGGGGATCTAATTCACCCCTCCACTTT.

CDR3 sequence (DNA): TGCAGCTTCTCGGGAAGAGGGTATGGCTACACCTTC. Translated, it gives CSFSGRGYGYTF. This chain links TRBV29-1 with TRBJ1-2; D not certain. This CDR3 is built from 12 residues. The ends were cut back, 8 bases at V and 5 bases at J, with 15 bases in the middle. CDR1 is SQVTM, CDR2 ANQGSEA, per germline.

The rearrangement uses TRBV12-3 or TRBV12-4 and TRBJ1-1; D unresolved. The CDR3 has 13 amino acids. V dropped 2 bases and J dropped 1 base, with 5 bases sitting between them. In DNA, the CDR3 is TGTGCCAGCAGTTTAAAGGAGAACACTGAAGCTTTCTTT. This translates into CASSLKENTEAFF.

The rearrangement links TRBV18 to TRBJ2-1; TRBD1 agrees at 8 bases. With 1 base clipped from V and 2 bases from J, the junction kept 4 bases outside the gene matches. Germline V CDR1 and CDR2: KGHSH, LQKENI. CDR3 length: 16 amino acids. Here the CDR3 reads CASSPRTGGPYNEQFF. DNA for the CDR3: TGTGCCAGCTCACCACGAACAGGGGGGCCCTACAATGAGCAGTTCTTC.

This sequence joins TRBV12-3 or TRBV12-4 and TRBJ2-1, with D perhaps given as TRBD1 or TRBD2 (5 bases each). V was cut by 8 bases and J by 8 bases, with 16 bases left in between. The length of the CDR3 is 13 residues. CDR3 region: CASAMGVIDEQFF. CDR3 in DNA: TGTGCCAGCGCAATGGGGGTAATCGATGAGCAGTTCTTC.

The chain carries TRBV29-1 and TRBJ2-1, with 8 positions matching TRBD1. J lost 4 bases, V lost 6 bases, and 8 bases had no gene match. CDR1 is SQVTM, CDR2 ANQGSEA, per germline. The CDR3 covers 14 residues. CDR3 amino acids: CSVVGTGLYNEQFF. CDR3 nucleotide sequence: TGCAGCGTCGTTGGGACAGGCCTTTACAATGAGCAGTTCTTC.

The chain is built from TRBV18 and TRBJ2-1; 7 positions agree with TRBD2. CDR3 size: 17 residues. Trimming at V came to 2 bases and at J to 0 bases, leaving 7 bases not matched to a gene. CDR1 KGHSH and CDR2 LQKENI come from the germline V gene. CDR3: CASSPGGGSSSYNEQFF. The CDR3 DNA reads as TGTGCCAGCTCACCAGGGGGGGGGAGTAGCTCCTACAATGAGCAGTTCTTC.

V is TRBV6-1 and J is TRBJ2-1, with TRBD2 matching 9 bases. Trimming at V came to 3 bases and at J to 0 bases, leaving 6 bases not matched to a gene. The CDR3 loop spans 17 amino acids. The germline V gene encodes CDR1 MNHNS and CDR2 SASEGT. The CDR3 region has the DNA TGTGCCAGCAGTGAGGGCAGCGGGGGGTTCTCCTACAATGAGCAGTTCTTC. Amino acids: CASSEGSGGFSYNEQFF.

This chain connects TRBV5-1 to TRBJ2-2; D is uncertain. The CDR3 length is 15 residues. The V gene's germline CDR1 is SGHRS and CDR2 YFSETQ. V was clipped by 0 bases and J by 1 base, with 7 bases between them. This CDR3 reads CASSLDTRNTGELFF. In DNA form, the CDR3 reads TGCGCCAGCAGCTTGGACACTCGGAACACCGGGGAGCTGTTTTTT.

CDR3 amino acids: CASSFSENGELFF. As DNA, the CDR3 is TGCGCCAGCAGCTTTAGCGAGAACGGGGAGCTGTTTTTT. This chain connects TRBV5-1 to TRBJ2-2, with D tentatively TRBD2 (5 bases). Germline CDR1 SGHRS, CDR2 YFSETQ. The ends were cut back, 2 bases at V and 7 bases at J, with 9 bases in the middle. This CDR3 has 13 amino acids.

The genes are TRBV5-6 and TRBJ1-4, with D unclear. The CDR3 contains 14 residues. Trimming stripped 0 bases from V and 5 bases from J, with 8 bases between. The germline gives CDR1 SGHDT, CDR2 YYEEEE. DNA of the CDR3: TGTGCCAGCAGCTTGGGTAGGCTAAATGAAAAACTGTTTTTT. Protein sequence: CASSLGRLNEKLFF.

This chain joins TRBV6-1 and TRBJ1-3; D may be TRBD1 (5 bases). Per germline, CDR1 MNHNS and CDR2 SASEGT. The CDR3 spans 15 residues. V was cut by 6 bases and J by 2 bases, with 14 bases left in between. CDR3 sequence reads: CASSRTGLTGNTIYF. CDR3 nucleotide sequence: TGTGCCAGCAGCCGCACGGGACTTACTGGAAACACCATATATTTT.

The chain recombines TRBV2 with TRBJ1-2; TRBD1 matches 7 bases. This CDR3 is 15 amino acids long. V trimming: 7 bases; J trimming: 0 bases; junction bases outside the gene matches: 8. Germline V gene data show CDR1 as SNHLY and CDR2 as FYNNEI. The CDR3 DNA is TGTGCCAGCACTTCTCCGGGACAGACTAACTATGGCTACACCTTC. Translating it yields CASTSPGQTNYGYTF.

The chain joins TRBV5-1 to TRBJ1-3; D uncertain. Germline V CDR1 and CDR2: SGHRS, YFSETQ. The germline V and J ends were trimmed by 0 bases and 2 bases, with 9 bases remaining between them. The CDR3 contains 15 residues. CDR3 bases: TGCGCCAGCAGCTTGGGAAGACCGGCTGGAAACACCATATATTTT. It yields the protein CASSLGRPAGNTIYF.

The J gene is TRBJ2-3, the V gene TRBV3-1 (or the pseudogene TRBV3-2); the D call may be TRBD1 or TRBD2 (5 bases each). CDR1 is LGHDT, CDR2 YNNKEL, per germline (reference sequence). The CDR3 runs to 15 residues. V dropped 4 bases and J dropped 6 bases, with 17 bases sitting between them. The CDR3 loop is CASSPIRTGRDTQYF. CDR3 in DNA: TGTGCCAGCAGCCCGATAAGGACGGGACGGGATACGCAGTATTTT.

The rearrangement joins TRBV28 to TRBJ1-3, with D uncertain. The CDR3 sequence is 15 residues long. Germline-derived CDR1 and CDR2 are MDHEN and SYDVKM. V was pared by 1 base and J by 0 bases, with 7 bases between. The CDR3 loop reads CASSLSLNSGNTIYF. The CDR3 DNA reads TGTGCCAGCAGTTTATCCTTGAACTCTGGAAACACCATATATTTT. Full variable domain (remainder filled in from reference TRBV28 and TRBJ1-3): DVKVTQSSRYLVKRTGEKVFLECVQDMDHENMFWYRQDPGLGLRLIYFSYDVKMKEKGDIPEGYSVSREKKERFSLILESASTNQTSMYLCASSLSLNSGNTIYFGEGSWLTVV.

The chain joins TRBV18 to TRBJ1-1; D not resolved. Germline V gene data show CDR1 as KGHSH and CDR2 as LQKENI. The CDR3 sequence is 14 residues long. The germline V and J ends were trimmed by 2 bases and 1 base, with 8 bases remaining between them. CDR3 coding DNA: TGTGCCAGCTCACCATATTCGGGGAACACTGAAGCTTTCTTT. Translated, it gives CASSPYSGNTEAFF.

The genes are TRBV6-6 and TRBJ2-4; 7 bases agree with TRBD1. The CDR3 is made up of 14 amino acids. Looked up from germline, CDR1 is MNHNY and CDR2 is SVGAGI (reference sequence). After removal of 5 bases from V and 8 bases from J, the junction contained 9 bases not matched to a gene. The CDR3 is CASSIGDRVDIQYF. Here the CDR3 DNA reads TGTGCCAGCAGTATTGGTGACAGGGTTGACATTCAGTACTTC.

This clone was recorded only once. The rearrangement links TRBV15 to TRBJ1-3, with D maybe TRBD1 (5 bases). Per the germline V gene, CDR1 is LNHNV and CDR2 is YYDKDF (reference sequence). V was cut by 9 bases and J by 2 bases, with 11 bases left in between. This CDR3 spans 13 amino acids. The CDR3 loop reads CATIGTPGNTIYF. Written as DNA, the CDR3 is TGTGCCACGATCGGGACGCCTGGAAACACCATATATTTT.

The chain employs TRBV18 and TRBJ2-3, with TRBD1 matching over 11 bases. CDR1 and CDR2 (germline): KGHSH, LQKENI. The V gene end was trimmed by 5 bases and the J gene end by 4 bases; junction bases not matched to a gene: 11. This CDR3 is 17 amino acids long. In nucleotides, the CDR3 is TGTGCCAGCTCATCGAGGACAGGGGGCACCTTGGCAGATACGCAGTATTTT. Translation gives CASSSRTGGTLADTQYF. Full variable domain (remainder filled in from reference TRBV18 and TRBJ2-3): NAGVMQNPRHLVRRRGQEARLRCSPMKGHSHVYWYRQLPEEGLKFMVYLQKENIIDESGMPKERFSAEFPKEGPSILRIQQVVRGDSAAYFCASSSRTGGTLADTQYFGPGTRLTVL.